This T cell receptor beta chain was identified during a study of human T cells and chemical hapten exposure. Time point indicated: patch test 3, about 24 weeks after DPC sensitization. The treatment denotes: therapeutic diphenylcyclopropenone sensitization with weekly scalp DPC. The authors extracted total RNA from unfractionated whole blood. MiXCR, applied by TCRdb to the RACE reads, yields one record per CDR3 protein. The repertoire holds tens of thousands of distinct CDR3 sequences, roughly 12% seen once, with around 2% in the top ten. Germline CDR1 reads DFQATT; CDR2 reads SNEGSKA (reference sequence). This CDR3 comprises 14 residues. The ends were cut back, 6 bases at V and 2 bases at J, with 14 bases in the middle.

Here the sequenced sample was whole blood, taken in connection with sensitization to the hapten diphenylcyclopropenone (DPC). V usage is TRBV20-1 and J usage is TRBJ1-3, with D unresolved. The sequence derives from a woman between 35 and 50 years old with alopecia areata. Some clones in this sample may be carry-over from other donors' samples. The CDR3 loop reads CSASRGIAGNTIYF. The CDR3 nucleotides are TGCAGTGCGAGCAGAGGAATAGCTGGAAACACCATATATTTT.